This passage covers 16 T cell receptor beta chains from one sample sequenced in a study of CD8 T cells in ankylosing spondylitis. General study points: Seemingly characteristic of ankylosing spondylitis blood was a TCR beta motif consisting of 7 or 8 highly homologous variants.

Antigen specificity for these receptors is unknown. TCRdb analysed the 5' RACE reads with MiXCR anew, one entry per CDR3 protein. The sample includes around 490,000 distinct CDR3 sequences, roughly 5.2% seen only once; the top ten take roughly 3.2%. Source material: blood, either unsorted or a sorted T cell fraction (not recorded which). The source is a male donor with ankylosing spondylitis.

The chain has TRBV5-1 and TRBJ2-1, with 10 bases aligning to TRBD2. The CDR3 totals 18 residues. Per germline, CDR1 SGHRS and CDR2 YFSETQ. Trimming removed 3 bases from V and 8 bases from J; junction bases left unmatched: 17. CDR3 nucleotide sequence: TGCGCCAGCAGCTGGCTGGGACTAGCGAGCAGTCAGGCAGATGAGCAGTTCTTC. Its protein product is CASSWLGLASSQADEQFF.

This clonotype appeared many times. The V and J genes are TRBV29-1 and TRBJ2-2; a weak D match, TRBD1 (6 bases). The CDR3 is made up of 14 amino acids. The V and J ends lost 4 bases and 6 bases respectively, with 15 bases between them. Germline V gene sequence: CDR1 SQVTM, CDR2 ANQGSEA. The CDR3 reads CSVVRQVGAGELFF. The CDR3 DNA reads TGCAGCGTTGTTAGACAGGTTGGGGCCGGGGAGCTGTTTTTT.

This clonotype appeared a few times. V gene TRBV11-2 combines with J gene TRBJ2-1; TRBD1 matches at 11 bases. Looked up from germline, CDR1 is SGHAT and CDR2 is FQNNGV. The trim removed 4 bases at V and 12 bases at J, leaving 11 bases unmatched. The CDR3 is 15 residues long. CDR3 DNA: TGTGCCAGCAGCTCCGGGACAGGGGGATCGCTGGTGCAGTTCTTC. Its protein is CASSSGTGGSLVQFF.

This clonotype was detected ten times or more. The J gene is TRBJ2-5, the V gene TRBV10-3; 10 positions match TRBD1. The CDR3 runs 14 residues. Germline V gene sequence: CDR1 ENHRY, CDR2 SYGVKD. V gave up 6 bases and J gave up 4 bases; unmatched junction bases: 5. The CDR3 DNA sequence: TGTGCCATCAGCCGACAGGGGGCTAGAGAGACCCAGTACTTC. Residues: CAISRQGARETQYF.

CDR3 nucleotide sequence: TGTGCCAGCAGCTTAGGGGCCCTACGAGGGACCCAGTACTTC. Translated, it gives CASSLGALRGTQYF. The chain has TRBV7-2 and TRBJ2-5; D remains ambiguous. V was clipped by 1 base and J by 7 bases, with 13 bases between them. The CDR3 spans 14 residues. Germline V lookup: CDR1 SGHTA, CDR2 FQGNSA.

This clonotype was detected many times. The gene calls are TRBV4-3 and TRBJ1-2; D remains ambiguous. Trimming pared 0 bases from V and 2 bases from J, leaving 10 bases between. CDR1 is LGHNA, CDR2 YSLEER, per germline. The CDR3 sequence is 15 residues long. CDR3 amino acids: CASSQDLGRNYGYTF. In nucleotides, the CDR3 is TGCGCCAGCAGCCAAGACTTAGGCAGGAACTATGGCTACACCTTC.

Note on this clonotype: One base away lies a much larger clone, so this may be a sequencing read error. The rearrangement links TRBV3-1 to TRBJ2-7; the D gene is possibly TRBD2 (6 bases). Trimming took 7 bases from V and 1 from J, leaving 17 bases between them. The germline V gene has CDR1 LGHDT and CDR2 YNNKEL (reference sequence). CDR3 size: 15 residues. DNA for the CDR3: TGTGCCAGCACCGACCCCGGCGGGGTATCCTACGAGCAGTACTTC. Residues: CASTDPGGVSYEQYF.

This clonotype has ten or more counts. V usage is TRBV18 and J usage is TRBJ1-5; D may be TRBD1 (6 bases). CDR1 and CDR2 (germline): KGHSH, LQKENI. The V and J ends lost 2 bases and 3 bases respectively, with 14 bases between them. The length of the CDR3 is 16 residues. The CDR3 sequence is CASSPRGGVVNQPQHF. The CDR3 DNA follows: TGTGCCAGCTCACCAAGAGGGGGTGTGGTCAATCAGCCCCAGCATTTT.

Many counts were recorded for this clonotype. J is TRBJ2-5 and V is TRBV18; perhaps TRBD2 as D (5 bases). Trimming removed 1 base from V and 5 bases from J, with 8 bases in between. CDR1 is KGHSH, CDR2 LQKENI, per germline. The CDR3 has 13 residues. The CDR3 DNA is TGTGCCAGCTCACCACGGGAGTTGGAGACCCAGTACTTC. It yields the protein CASSPRELETQYF.

Many counts were recorded for this clonotype. This sequence joins TRBV9 and TRBJ1-2; D gene uncertain. V lost 3 bases, J lost 4 bases, and 13 bases lay in between. The germline gives CDR1 SGDLS, CDR2 YYNGEE. This CDR3 region has 14 residues. CDR3 sequence (DNA): TGTGCCAGCAGCGGCGGCGCGGCAGTCTATGGCTACACCTTC. It translates to CASSGGAAVYGYTF.

The sample holds many counts of this clonotype. The chain carries TRBV5-1 and TRBJ2-5; TRBD2 might be the D (5 bases). This CDR3 has 14 residues. Looked up from germline, CDR1 is SGHRS and CDR2 is YFSETQ. Trimming removed 0 bases at V and 7 bases at J, with 13 bases between. Here the CDR3 DNA reads TGCGCCAGCAGCTTGGCCTGGCGCGAGGGGACCCAGTACTTC. This gives the protein CASSLAWREGTQYF.

The sample holds many counts of this clonotype. The chain uses TRBV6-1 and TRBJ2-6; 11 bases align to TRBD2. With 5 bases clipped from V and 3 bases from J, the junction kept 6 bases outside the gene matches. Germline assignment: CDR1 MNHNS and CDR2 SASEGT. This CDR3 region has 17 residues. CDR3 sequence (DNA): TGTGCCAGCAGTCAACTAGCGGGAGCTCTTGGGGCCAACGTCCTGACTTTC. Translation: CASSQLAGALGANVLTF.

In its sample, this clonotype was seen a few times. The rearrangement links TRBV5-6 to TRBJ1-2; D is undetermined. The germline gives CDR1 SGHDT, CDR2 YYEEEE. The CDR3 is 14 residues long. Trimming removed 2 bases at V and 1 base at J, with 9 bases between. The CDR3, as DNA: TGTGCCAGCAGCTTCGTCTCTTTTAACTATGGCTACACCTTC. Encoded protein: CASSFVSFNYGYTF.

This clonotype was observed many times. The CDR3 sequence: CASSAAGTYEQYF. CDR3 bases: TGTGCCAGCAGCGCCGCGGGGACCTACGAGCAGTACTTC. The rearrangement links TRBV9 to TRBJ2-7; weak D call: TRBD2 (6 bases). CDR1 SGDLS and CDR2 YYNGEE come from the germline V gene. The length of the CDR3 is 13 residues. Trimming stripped 3 bases from V and 2 bases from J, with 9 bases between.

There are many counts of this clonotype. V and J are TRBV6-5 and TRBJ1-2; D might be TRBD1 (6 bases). The V and J ends lost 4 bases and 7 bases respectively, with 25 bases between them. This CDR3 region has 17 residues. Germline V gene lookup returns CDR1 MNHEY and CDR2 SVGAGI. The CDR3 protein is CASSLRPQGGGSGGYTF. The CDR3 DNA reads as TGTGCCAGCAGTTTACGGCCCCAGGGAGGGGGGAGTGGTGGCTACACCTTC.

This clonotype was picked up many times. This sequence joins TRBV27 and TRBJ2-5; D is possibly TRBD1 or TRBD2 (5 bases each). The CDR3 spans 14 residues. Germline CDR1 is MNHEY and CDR2 is SMNVEV (reference sequence). The V end was cut by 2 bases, the J end by 5 bases, with 12 bases between. The CDR3 DNA sequence: TGTGCCAGCAGTTTAAGGCTAGCAGGGGAGACCCAGTACTTC. Its translation: CASSLRLAGETQYF.